This T cell receptor beta chain was sequenced during a study of low-dose radiotherapy and immunotherapy resistance in tumors. The authors ran about 20 PCR cycles to amplify TCRs with a constant-region primer and V-primer adapter. TCRdb re-analysed the reads in MiXCR, keeping a single row per CDR3 protein. Here the sample spans some 52,000 distinct CDR3 sequences, roughly a third being singletons. This clonotype was seen ten or more times. Noted time point: after trial treatment. Treatment meaning: LDRT plus nivolumab, ipilimumab, low-dose cyclophosphamide and aspirin (RACIN trial). Nivolumab, ipilimumab, aspirin, low-dose cyclophosphamide and low-dose radiotherapy were given to donors. The sequencing here drew on PBMCs, taken after low-dose radiotherapy plus immunotherapy. This TCR was sampled from a male donor with rectosigmoid adenocarcinoma.

CDR3 bases: TGTGCCAGCAGGGATACAGGTTTACCGGGGGAGCTGTTTTTT. Translating gives CASRDTGLPGELFF. This rearrangement joins TRBV12-3 or TRBV12-4 to TRBJ2-2; possibly TRBD1 for D (5 bases). This CDR3 is built from 14 residues. V dropped 6 bases and J dropped 8 bases, with 16 bases sitting between them.